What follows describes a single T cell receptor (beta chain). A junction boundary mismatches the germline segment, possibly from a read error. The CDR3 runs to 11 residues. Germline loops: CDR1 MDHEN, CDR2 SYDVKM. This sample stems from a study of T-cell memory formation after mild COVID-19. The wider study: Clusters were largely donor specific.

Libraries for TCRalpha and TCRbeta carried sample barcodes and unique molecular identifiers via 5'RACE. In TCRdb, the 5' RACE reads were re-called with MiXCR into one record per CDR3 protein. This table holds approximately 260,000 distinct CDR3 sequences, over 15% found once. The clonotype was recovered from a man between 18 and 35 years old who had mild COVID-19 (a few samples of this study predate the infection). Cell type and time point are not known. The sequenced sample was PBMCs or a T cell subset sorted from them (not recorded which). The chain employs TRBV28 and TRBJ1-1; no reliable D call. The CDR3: CASRTRLSEAF. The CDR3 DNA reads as TGTGCCAGCAGAACTCGACTTTCTGAAGCTTTT.